These 4 T cell receptor beta chains were sequenced from one sample in a study of beta chain features in type 1 diabetes. Since all of the isolated RNA was reverse transcribed, expressed TCRB transcripts were what got sequenced. Only in-frame clones appear in the TCRdb table, and some are missing; sequencing was by immunoSEQ multiplex PCR. The sample lists roughly 310,000 clones, about 11% occurring once. The material sequenced was naive CD4+ T cells from blood. These receptors were obtained from a woman in her twenties or thirties in good health.

In its sample, this clone was seen a few times. The gene calls are TRBV6-5 and TRBJ1-1; D gene ambiguous. Germline values: CDR1 MNHEY, CDR2 SVGAGI. The ends were cut back, 1 base at V and 3 bases at J, with 6 bases in the middle. The CDR3 runs to 13 residues. CDR3 in DNA: TGTGCCAGCAGTTACTGGGCAGACACTGAAGCTTTCTTT. This gives the protein CASSYWADTEAFF.

This clone was found a few times. V gene TRBV6-5 combines with J gene TRBJ2-7; D is uncertain. Per germline, CDR1 MNHEY and CDR2 SVGAGI. With 6 bases removed from V and 2 bases from J, the gap between germline ends came to 14 bases. The CDR3 length is 14 residues. For the CDR3, the DNA is TGTGCCAGCAGAACCAGGAAGGATGCCTACGAGCAGTACTTC. This translates into CASRTRKDAYEQYF.

This clone appeared once. This sequence joins TRBV5-1 and TRBJ2-3; 7 bases line up with TRBD2. This CDR3 comprises 18 residues. V was clipped by 0 bases and J by 1 base; unmatched bases: 11. Germline CDR1 SGHRS, CDR2 YFSETQ. This CDR3 reads CASSLEGSGDGGTDTQYF. DNA of the CDR3: TGCGCCAGCAGCTTGGAGGGGAGCGGGGATGGTGGCACAGATACGCAGTATTTT.

The CDR3 DNA is TGCGCCAGCAGCCCGGGAGGGTCGGGGATTCCGGTCTGGTCCTACGAGCAGTACTTC. Its translation: CASSPGGSGIPVWSYEQYF. This chain uses TRBV4-1 with TRBJ2-7; 8 nucleotides match TRBD2. Losses at the gene ends were 4 bases for V and 1 base for J; bases not matched to a gene: 18. CDR3 length: 19 amino acids. Germline V gives CDR1 MGHRA, CDR2 YSYEKL.